Presented here are 9 T cell receptor beta chains from one specimen sequenced in a study of CD4+ T cells in melanoma. Sequencing was performed with immunoSEQ multiplex PCR; in TCRdb, only in-frame clones are kept and a portion is missing. The sample includes 110,000 to 150,000 clones, nearly 95% seen only once; the top ten take approximately 1.4%. Source of these receptors: a human donor with melanoma.

The chain recombines TRBV29-1 with TRBJ2-7; TRBD2 matches 8 bases. Germline V gives CDR1 SQVTM, CDR2 ANQGSEA. V lost 4 bases, J lost 3 bases, and 5 bases stayed unmatched. The CDR3 is made up of 13 amino acids. In nucleotides, the CDR3 is TGCAGCGTTGCAGCGGGGGCAGTCTACGAGCAGTACTTC. Its protein product is CSVAAGAVYEQYF.

The chain is built from TRBV27 and TRBJ1-1, with unresolved D. The V gene's germline CDR1 is MNHEY and CDR2 SMNVEV (reference sequence). This CDR3 is built from 16 residues. Trimming pared 0 bases from V and 1 base from J, leaving 12 bases between. CDR3 sequence: CASSLSPGIGNTEAFF. Written as DNA, the CDR3 is TGTGCCAGCAGTTTATCGCCGGGGATAGGGAACACTGAAGCTTTCTTT.

The rearrangement joins TRBV7-6 to TRBJ2-7; no definite D call. Germline values: CDR1 SGHVS, CDR2 FNYEAQ. Trimming stripped 1 base from V and 0 bases from J, with 7 bases between. The length of the CDR3 is 14 residues. CDR3 nucleotide sequence: TGTGCCAGCAGCTTAGAGGGCAACTCCTACGAGCAGTACTTC. This encodes CASSLEGNSYEQYF.

With respect to this clone: Other nucleotide sequences from this sample produce the same CDR3. The V and J genes are TRBV6-1 and TRBJ1-5, with D unclear. The germline gives CDR1 MNHNS, CDR2 SASEGT. With 1 base removed from V and 7 bases from J, the gap between germline ends came to 5 bases. The CDR3 totals 12 residues. The chain's CDR3 is CASSEGFQPQHF. The CDR3, as DNA: TGTGCCAGCAGTGAAGGTTTCCAGCCCCAGCATTTT.

The chain is built from TRBV2 and TRBJ1-2, with TRBD1 matching 7 bases. Germline V gives CDR1 SNHLY, CDR2 FYNNEI. The CDR3 totals 16 residues. Unmatched junction bases numbered 13, after V lost 4 bases and J lost 5 bases. The CDR3 region is CASSGPSRTGRYGYTF. The CDR3 region has the DNA TGTGCCAGCAGTGGCCCGAGTCGGACAGGCAGATATGGCTACACCTTC.

The chain carries TRBV21-1 and TRBJ1-1; TRBD1, the table's D call, lacks a check against the DNA. TRBV21-1 is a known pseudogene. There are 13 residues in the CDR3. The DNA for the CDR3 is TGTGCCAGCAGCAAACCCCGGACAGGCGAAGCTTTCTTT. Residues: CASSKPRTGEAFF.

The chain joins TRBV18 to TRBJ1-1; possibly TRBD1 for D (5 bases). The CDR3 totals 16 residues. V was trimmed by 3 bases and J by 1 base, leaving 15 bases between them. The germline gives CDR1 KGHSH, CDR2 LQKENI. The CDR3, as DNA: TGTGCCAGCTCACCGGGGCGGACCCCGAGGAACACTGAAGCTTTCTTT. Its translation: CASSPGRTPRNTEAFF.

Notes on this clone: Other DNA sequences from this sample encode an identical CDR3 as well. This chain connects TRBV27 to TRBJ2-6; D not resolved. Germline CDR1 MNHEY, CDR2 SMNVEV (reference sequence). This CDR3 contains 15 residues. With 6 bases removed from V and 0 bases from J, the gap between germline ends came to 9 bases. The CDR3 sequence: CASRSGSSGANVLTF. Here the CDR3 DNA reads TGTGCCAGCAGGTCTGGTAGCTCTGGGGCCAACGTCCTGACTTTC.

The chain carries TRBV15 and TRBJ2-5; D tentatively reads TRBD1 or TRBD2 (5 bases each). This CDR3 is 14 amino acids long. CDR1 and CDR2 from the germline V gene are LNHNV and YYDKDF (reference sequence). Deletions cut 0 bases from V and 4 bases from J, with 9 bases between. CDR3 DNA sequence: TGTGCCACCAGCAGAGACCTTGGGGGAGAGACCCAGTACTTC. Translated, it gives CATSRDLGGETQYF.